A selection of T cell receptor beta chains follows, all from one sample in a study of T cell responses to AZD1222 COVID-19 vaccine. This table comes from immunoSEQ multiplex PCR, and its TCRdb copy is limited to in-frame clones, with some not included. The table includes around 130,000 clones, over 75% detected once. The material sequenced was peripheral blood, taken on day 0 of AZD1222 vaccination. These receptors were collected from an adult in good health. CDR3s include the opening cysteine and the closing phenylalanine or tryptophan. A D gene is named only where the DNA matches it firmly. Not all rows give a size; the values are once, few, many and, for expanded clones, a class.

j_gene,v_gene,abundance,d_gene,CDR3aa,CDR3nt
TRBJ1-3,TRBV7-2,NA,NA,CASSLVLHSFPSGNTIYF,TGTGCCAGCAGCTTAGTTCTTCACTCCTTCCCCTCTGGAAACACCATATATTTT
TRBJ2-7,TRBV10-2,NA,NA,CATLTGATYEQYF,TGCGCCACCCTGACCGGGGCTACCTACGAGCAGTACTTC
TRBJ1-1,TRBV27,NA,NA,CASSFGGRSTEAFF,TGTGCCAGCAGTTTCGGGGGTAGGAGCACTGAAGCTTTCTTT
TRBJ1-1,TRBV3-1/TRBV3-2,NA,NA,CASSQEDRKNTEAFF,TGTGCCAGCAGCCAAGAGGACAGAAAGAACACTGAAGCTTTCTTT
TRBJ2-1,TRBV19,NA,NA,CASSRQSYNEQFF,TGTGCCAGTAGTCGACAGTCCTACAATGAGCAGTTCTTC
TRBJ1-6,TRBV15,NA,NA,CATSRAKSSPLHF,TGTGCCACCAGCAGAGCCAAAAGTTCACCCCTCCACTTT
TRBJ2-7,TRBV28,NA,NA,CASSLVGNSYEQYF,TGTGCCAGCAGTTTAGTTGGAAATTCTTACGAGCAGTACTTC
TRBJ1-3,TRBV18,NA,NA,CASSADPAVTIYF,TGTGCCAGCTCGGCCGATCCGGCGGTCACCATATATTTT
TRBJ2-7,TRBV1,NA,NA,CTSSQGAPRCAYEQYF,TGCACCAGCAGCCAGGGGGCCCCCCGGTGCGCCTACGAGCAGTACTTC
TRBJ2-5,TRBV18,NA,NA,CASSLETAQGGETQYF,TGTGCCAGCTCACTCGAGACAGCTCAAGGCGGAGAGACCCAGTACTTC
TRBJ2-3,TRBV2,once,NA,CASSEASPNTQYF,TGTGCCAGCAGTGAAGCCAGCCCAAATACGCAGTATTTT
TRBJ1-4,TRBV10-2,NA,NA,CASSESNYLSRGSEKLFF,TGCGCCAGCAGTGAGTCGAACTATCTGTCCAGAGGGAGCGAAAAACTGTTTTTT
TRBJ1-2,TRBV3-1/TRBV3-2,NA,NA,CASSQGGRLYGYTF,TGTGCCAGCAGCCAGGGAGGGAGGCTCTATGGCTACACCTTC
TRBJ1-1,TRBV10-3,once,NA,CAISQGGTEAFF,TGTGCCATCAGTCAAGGGGGGACTGAAGCTTTCTTT
TRBJ1-1,TRBV4-1,NA,TRBD1,CASSQPQGSNTEAFF,TGCGCCAGCAGCCAACCACAGGGGTCGAACACTGAAGCTTTCTTT
TRBJ1-1,TRBV19,once,TRBD1,CASSYTGGTTEAFF,TGTGCCAGTAGTTATACAGGGGGCACCACTGAAGCTTTCTTT
TRBJ1-1,TRBV12-3/TRBV12-4,NA,NA,CASSPMNTEAFF,TGTGCCAGCAGTCCCATGAACACTGAAGCTTTCTTT
TRBJ1-3,TRBV2,NA,NA,CASSRRSNSGNTIYF,TGTGCCAGCAGCCGTAGATCAAACTCTGGAAACACCATATATTTT
TRBJ2-4,TRBV7-9,NA,NA,CASSLPREGNIQYF,TGTGCCAGCAGCCTCCCGCGAGAAGGAAACATTCAGTACTTC
TRBJ2-7,TRBV5-5,once,TRBD2,CASSLAGTSGRGEQYF,TGTGCCAGCAGCTTGGCCGGGACTAGCGGGAGAGGCGAGCAGTACTTC
TRBJ2-5,TRBV12-5,NA,TRBD2,CASGFDLLAGEETQYF,TGTGCTAGTGGTTTCGATTTATTGGCGGGAGAAGAGACCCAGTACTTC
TRBJ1-2,TRBV4-1,NA,TRBD1,CASSHLIQGGSTGYTF,TGCGCCAGCAGCCACCTAATCCAGGGGGGTTCGACTGGCTACACCTTC
TRBJ1-2,TRBV7-8,NA,TRBD1,CASSFPGQGNYGYTF,TGTGCCAGCAGCTTCCCGGGACAGGGGAACTATGGCTACACCTTC
TRBJ2-3,TRBV18,NA,TRBD1,CASSPPFRGISTDTQYF,TGTGCCAGCTCACCACCGTTCAGGGGGATCAGCACAGATACGCAGTATTTT
TRBJ1-1,TRBV2,NA,TRBD1,CASPGQEAEAFF,TGTGCCAGCCCGGGACAGGAGGCTGAAGCTTTCTTT
TRBJ1-5,TRBV3-1/TRBV3-2,NA,NA,CASSPQPGRAEQPQHF,TGTGCCAGCAGCCCCCAACCAGGGCGGGCCGAACAGCCCCAGCATTTT
TRBJ2-3,TRBV14,NA,NA,CASSRQGLSTDTQYF,TGTGCCAGCAGCCGCCAGGGCCTTAGCACAGATACGCAGTATTTT
TRBJ2-5,TRBV30,once,TRBD2,CAWRMGVAGTHQETQYF,TGTGCCTGGAGAATGGGGGTAGCGGGGACGCACCAAGAGACCCAGTACTTC